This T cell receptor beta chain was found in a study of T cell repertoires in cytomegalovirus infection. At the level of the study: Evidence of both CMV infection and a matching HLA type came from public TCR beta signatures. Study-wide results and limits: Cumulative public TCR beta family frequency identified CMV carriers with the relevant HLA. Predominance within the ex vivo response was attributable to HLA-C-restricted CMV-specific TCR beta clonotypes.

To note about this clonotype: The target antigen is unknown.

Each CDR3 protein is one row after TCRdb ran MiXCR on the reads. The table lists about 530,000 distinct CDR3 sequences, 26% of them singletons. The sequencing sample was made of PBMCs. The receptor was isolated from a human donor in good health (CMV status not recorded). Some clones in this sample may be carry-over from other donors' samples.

The CDR3 nucleotides read TGTGCCAGCATTCAAGACAGGACCGGTCAGCCCCAGCATTTT. Translation: CASIQDRTGQPQHF. The genes are TRBV2 and TRBJ1-5; the D gene is possibly TRBD1 (6 bases). The germline V and J ends were trimmed by 7 bases and 6 bases, with 16 bases remaining between them. The CDR3 has 14 residues. Looked up from germline, CDR1 is SNHLY and CDR2 is FYNNEI.